These 18 T cell receptor beta chains were all obtained from the same sample, sequenced in a study of blood T cell repertoires in COVID-19. Libraries were prepared by immunoSEQ multiplex PCR; TCRdb keeps only in-frame clonotypes and omits some of them. The data contain around 220,000 clones, 79% of them seen just once; the ten biggest clones take up roughly 4.2%. Sequenced sample: peripheral blood. The receptors were gathered from a middle-aged woman with active or convalescent COVID-19.

The genes are TRBV25-1 and TRBJ1-2; D possibly corresponds to TRBD1 (5 bases). The germline gives CDR1 MGHDK, CDR2 SYGVNS. Trimming cost V 9 bases and J 3 bases, with 11 bases left between them. The CDR3 covers 12 residues. In DNA, the CDR3 is TGTGCCAGTCAGGGTGGATACTATGGCTACACCTTC. This encodes CASQGGYYGYTF.

This clone was detected a few times. The chain joins TRBV5-1 to TRBJ1-2; a weak D match, TRBD1 (6 bases). This CDR3 comprises 15 residues. V was cut by 3 bases and J by 8 bases, with 20 bases left in between. Germline lookup yields CDR1 SGHRS and CDR2 YFSETQ. CDR3 sequence (DNA): TGCGCCAGCAGCTCGTCGGGGGGCAGGGGATACGGCTACACCTTC. Its protein is CASSSSGGRGYGYTF.

The genes are TRBV7-8 and TRBJ2-3, with a weak D call TRBD2 (5 bases). Germline-derived CDR1 and CDR2 are SGHVS and FQNEAQ. This CDR3 spans 15 amino acids. Deletions cut 1 base from V and 1 base from J, with 9 bases between. The CDR3 protein is CASSLGRVGTDTQYF. The CDR3 bases are TGTGCCAGCAGCTTAGGGCGGGTGGGCACAGATACGCAGTATTTT.

The V and J genes are TRBV28 and TRBJ1-1, with D possibly being TRBD1 (6 bases). The CDR3 runs 14 residues. Germline CDR1 is MDHEN and CDR2 is SYDVKM. V lost 5 bases and J 7 bases, leaving 17 bases between the germline ends. CDR3 DNA sequence: TGTGCCAGCAGTCGAACGGGACGGGGACATGAAGCTTTCTTT. This sequence encodes CASSRTGRGHEAFF.

This chain joins TRBV10-1 and TRBJ1-1, with 9 bases matching TRBD1. CDR3 length equals 14 residues. Germline V gives CDR1 WNHNN, CDR2 SYGVQD (reference sequence). V dropped 3 bases and J dropped 2; count of bases not matched to a gene: 1. CDR3 in amino acids: CASSDTGGNTEAFF. CDR3 in DNA: TGCGCCAGCAGTGATACAGGGGGCAACACTGAAGCTTTCTTT.

The chain uses TRBV5-1 and TRBJ2-1, with 12 bases aligning to TRBD2. Germline V gene lookup returns CDR1 SGHRS and CDR2 YFSETQ. The CDR3 sequence is 15 residues long. Trimming removed 4 bases from V and 2 bases from J; junction bases left unmatched: 1. CDR3 protein: CASSRTSGTYNEQFF. The CDR3 region has the DNA TGCGCCAGCAGCCGGACTAGCGGGACCTACAATGAGCAGTTCTTC.

The rearrangement uses TRBV5-1 and TRBJ1-1, with 9 bases that match TRBD1. CDR1 and CDR2 from the germline V gene are SGHRS and YFSETQ. V lost 5 bases, J lost 1 base, and 3 bases stayed unmatched. The CDR3 length is 14 residues. The CDR3 coding sequence is TGCGCCAGCAGGTCGGGACAGGGGAACACTGAAGCTTTCTTT. This codes for CASRSGQGNTEAFF. The variable domain in full, completed from reference TRBV5-1 and TRBJ1-1, reads KAGVTQTPRYLIKTRGQQVTLSCSPISGHRSVSWYQQTPGQGLQFLFEYFSETQRNKGNFPGRFSGRQFSNSRSEMNVSTLELGDSALYLCASRSGQGNTEAFFGQGTRLTVV.

This chain links TRBV13 with TRBJ1-6, with 7 bases matching TRBD1. The V and J ends lost 0 bases and 1 base, in that order; junction bases with no gene match: 3. Germline CDR1 reads PRHDT; CDR2 reads FYEKMQ (reference sequence). This CDR3 region has 17 residues. The CDR3 reads CASSLGQGRSYNSPLHF. CDR3 sequence (DNA): TGTGCCAGCAGCTTAGGACAGGGGCGATCCTATAATTCACCCCTCCACTTT.

The chain has TRBV11-2 and TRBJ1-6, with D unresolved. The CDR3 extends over 14 amino acids. Deletions cut 0 bases from V and 10 bases from J, with 10 bases between. CDR1 and CDR2 (germline): SGHAT, FQNNGV. The CDR3 sequence: CASSLDQLSSPLHF. CDR3 in DNA: TGTGCCAGCAGCTTAGATCAACTATCCTCACCCCTCCACTTT.

V and J are TRBV24-1 and TRBJ1-5, with TRBD1 identical over 7 bases. Germline loops: CDR1 KGHDR, CDR2 SFDVKD. V lost 3 bases to trimming and J lost 11 bases; unmatched junction nucleotides: 9. The CDR3 spans 14 residues. The CDR3 nucleotides read TGTGCCACCAGTGATGGCAGGGGGAGAGGGACCCAGCATTTT. Translation: CATSDGRGRGTQHF.

The J gene is TRBJ1-1, the V gene TRBV7-9, with 9 positions matching TRBD1. Germline CDR1 is SEHNR and CDR2 is FQNEAQ (reference sequence). The CDR3 is 13 residues long. The V segment lost 5 bases and the J segment 10 bases; nucleotides outside the gene matches: 8. CDR3 in DNA: TGTGCCAGCAGCCCAGGGACAGGGCGGCGAGCTTTCTTT. Encoded protein: CASSPGTGRRAFF.

J is TRBJ1-5 and V is TRBV15; maybe TRBD1 (5 bases). Germline V CDR1 and CDR2: LNHNV, YYDKDF (reference sequence). The CDR3 covers 17 residues. Trimming removed 2 bases from V and 1 base from J, with 15 bases in between. CDR3 in DNA: TGTGCCACCAGCAGACAGACAGAATCAGTAAGCAATCAGCCCCAGCATTTT. Protein product: CATSRQTESVSNQPQHF.

This clone was found many times. The V gene is TRBV2, the J gene TRBJ2-1; 8 bases are a match to TRBD1. Germline lookup yields CDR1 SNHLY and CDR2 FYNNEI. The J segment lost 6 bases and the V segment lost 6 bases, leaving 4 bases of the junction unmatched. CDR3 length: 13 amino acids. In DNA, the CDR3 is TGTGCCAGCAGGGACAGGGCCGGCAATGAGCAGTTCTTC. This translates into CASRDRAGNEQFF.

This sequence joins TRBV7-2 and TRBJ2-2; no clear D. Per the germline V gene, CDR1 is SGHTA and CDR2 is FQGNSA. V lost 5 bases and J lost 0, with 13 bases in between. This CDR3 has 16 amino acids. CDR3: CASSKATPSNTGELFF. The DNA of the CDR3 is TGTGCCAGCAGCAAAGCTACCCCATCGAACACCGGGGAGCTGTTTTTT.

This clone has a count of ten or more. The chain recombines TRBV5-1 with TRBJ2-2, with TRBD1 identical over 7 bases. CDR3 length equals 15 residues. V lost 0 bases, J lost 4 bases, and 3 bases stayed unmatched. Germline values: CDR1 SGHRS, CDR2 YFSETQ. CDR3 in amino acids: CASSLGQGITGELFF. Here the CDR3 DNA reads TGCGCCAGCAGCTTGGGACAGGGCATCACCGGGGAGCTGTTTTTT.

The gene calls are TRBV5-1 and TRBJ1-1; D is possibly TRBD1 (5 bases). In germline, CDR1 is SGHRS, CDR2 YFSETQ. Trimming took off 2 bases at V and 2 bases at J, with 13 bases between the two ends. CDR3 length: 15 amino acids. CDR3 residues: CASSFSGQTNTEAFF. The CDR3 DNA follows: TGCGCCAGCAGCTTCTCAGGACAAACCAACACTGAAGCTTTCTTT. Full variable domain (rest looked up from reference TRBV5-1 and TRBJ1-1): KAGVTQTPRYLIKTRGQQVTLSCSPISGHRSVSWYQQTPGQGLQFLFEYFSETQRNKGNFPGRFSGRQFSNSRSEMNVSTLELGDSALYLCASSFSGQTNTEAFFGQGTRLTVV.

V and J are TRBV30 and TRBJ2-2, with 9 bases identical to TRBD2. This CDR3 is built from 16 residues. Losses at the gene ends were 4 bases for V and 5 bases for J; bases not matched to a gene: 11. The V gene's germline CDR1 is GTSNPN and CDR2 SVGIG (reference sequence). In nucleotides, the CDR3 is TGTGCCTGGACTCCTCGCGGGGGGGCAGGGACCGGGGAGCTGTTTTTT. Translated: CAWTPRGGAGTGELFF.

The rearrangement joins TRBV5-1 to TRBJ2-1; 8 bases fit TRBD1. CDR1 is SGHRS and CDR2 is YFSETQ in the germline V gene. CDR3 length: 14 residues. J was trimmed by 4 bases and V by 2 bases; bases with no gene match: 2. CDR3 coding DNA: TGCGCCAGCAGCTTAGACAGGGGATACAATGAGCAGTTCTTC. Its protein product is CASSLDRGYNEQFF.